This is a list of T cell receptor beta chains from one sample in a study of shared clonotypes between healthy human individuals. The repertoire was sequenced with immunoSEQ multiplex PCR; TCRdb's copy has only in-frame clones and lacks some. The sample holds roughly 550,000 clones, over 95% seen once. The sequenced sample consisted of naive CD8+ T cells sorted from blood. Every receptor here comes from a woman aged 25 to 39 in good health. The CDR3 runs from the conserved cysteine through the conserved F or W. Fields, in order: J gene, V gene, D gene, clone size, CDR3 protein, CDR3 DNA. A D gene is named only where the DNA matches it firmly. Size is omitted from some rows. Given values are once, few, many or a class for expanded clones.

TRBJ2-7	TRBV19	.	.	CASSSRHMTGTGAYEQYF	TGTGCCAGTAGTTCACGACATATGACAGGAACGGGAGCCTACGAGCAGTACTTC
TRBJ2-7	TRBV6-1	.	.	CASSAYRESYEQYF	TGTGCCAGCAGTGCGTACAGGGAAAGCTACGAGCAGTACTTC
TRBJ2-7	TRBV5-4	.	.	CASSYAGPSYEQYF	TGTGCCAGCAGCTATGCGGGGCCCTCCTACGAGCAGTACTTC
TRBJ1-6	TRBV19	.	.	CASSERVRNSPLHF	TGTGCCAGTTCCGAACGGGTCCGAAATTCACCCCTCCACTTT
TRBJ2-2	TRBV9	TRBD2	once	CASSVSRGSAGELFF	TGTGCCAGCAGCGTTTCTCGCGGGAGTGCCGGGGAGCTGTTTTTT
TRBJ2-7	TRBV28	TRBD2	.	CASRGSGGRVVTYEQYF	TGTGCCAGCAGAGGTTCAGGCGGGAGGGTTGTAACCTACGAGCAGTACTTC
TRBJ1-2	TRBV30	.	.	CAWSLELVDGYTF	TGTGCCTGGAGTTTAGAACTGGTCGATGGCTACACCTTC
TRBJ2-1	TRBV14	.	.	CASRREADTYNEQFF	TGTGCCAGCAGACGAGAAGCGGATACCTACAATGAGCAGTTCTTC
TRBJ2-5	TRBV7-9	TRBD2	.	CASPPGGGRAVGQETQYF	TGTGCCAGCCCCCCTGGAGGCGGGAGGGCCGTTGGCCAAGAGACCCAGTACTTC
TRBJ2-2	TRBV10-1	.	few	CASSAGTTGELFF	TGCGCCAGCAGTGCGGGGACCACCGGGGAGCTGTTTTTT
TRBJ2-1	TRBV11-2	TRBD2	.	CASSLLRTSGISYNEQFF	TGTGCCAGCAGCCTTCTTAGAACTAGCGGGATCTCCTACAATGAGCAGTTCTTC
TRBJ2-5	TRBV5-4	.	.	CASSPLGFQETQYF	TGTGCCAGCAGCCCCTTGGGGTTCCAAGAGACCCAGTACTTC
TRBJ2-7	TRBV7-9	.	.	CASSLAGGSYEQYF	TGTGCCAGCAGCTTAGCCGGGGGTTCCTACGAGCAGTACTTC
TRBJ2-1	TRBV19	TRBD1	.	CASSIVTPGTGWQNEQFF	TGTGCCAGTAGTATTGTTACACCCGGGACAGGGTGGCAAAATGAGCAGTTCTTC
TRBJ2-7	TRBV6-1	.	.	CASSELIYEQYF	TGTGCCAGCAGTGAATTGATCTACGAGCAGTACTTC
TRBJ2-7	TRBV27	TRBD2	.	CASSLSAGLGYEQYF	TGTGCCAGCAGTTTATCAGCGGGACTAGGATACGAGCAGTACTTC
TRBJ2-3	TRBV15	TRBD2	.	CATSIRGRLDTQYF	TGTGCCACCAGCATCCGCGGGAGGCTAGATACGCAGTATTTT
TRBJ1-1	TRBV2	.	.	CASSEARRGQGDTEAFF	TGTGCCAGCAGTGAAGCGCGCCGTGGGCAGGGTGACACTGAAGCTTTCTTT
TRBJ2-7	TRBV11-2	.	.	CASSFPSSYEQYF	TGTGCCAGCAGCTTCCCTAGCTCCTACGAGCAGTACTTC
TRBJ2-1	TRBV27	TRBD2	.	CASSTGTSGNNEQFF	TGTGCCAGCAGTACCGGGACTAGCGGAAACAATGAGCAGTTCTTC
TRBJ2-6	TRBV5-1	TRBD1	once	CASTQDRGYSGANVLTF	TGCGCCAGCACTCAAGACAGGGGGTACTCTGGGGCCAACGTCCTGACTTTC
TRBJ2-7	TRBV5-4	.	.	CASSLVGGDYEQYF	TGTGCCAGCAGCTTGGTAGGCGGAGACTACGAGCAGTACTTC
TRBJ2-1	TRBV11-3	.	.	CASSLRGDNEQFF	TGTGCCAGCAGCTTAAGGGGGGACAATGAGCAGTTCTTC
TRBJ1-6	TRBV7-9	TRBD1	.	CASRQGNNSPLHF	TGTGCCAGCAGACAGGGGAATAATTCACCCCTCCACTTT
TRBJ2-3	TRBV11-2	.	.	CASSFRGSGDTQYF	TGTGCCAGCAGCTTCAGAGGGAGTGGTGATACGCAGTATTTT
TRBJ2-2	TRBV7-8	.	.	CASNEGVTGELFF	TGTGCCAGCAATGAGGGAGTCACCGGGGAGCTGTTTTTT
TRBJ2-1	TRBV9	TRBD2	.	CASSSTSGSSDYNEQFF	TGTGCCAGCAGCTCAACTAGCGGGAGTTCAGATTACAATGAGCAGTTCTTC
TRBJ1-1	TRBV7-9	.	.	CASIGQGIMNTEAFF	TGTGCCAGCATAGGGCAGGGGATAATGAACACTGAAGCTTTCTTT
TRBJ2-3	TRBV5-1	.	.	CASSPVRTQYF	TGCGCCAGCAGCCCGGTCAGAACGCAGTATTTT
TRBJ2-7	TRBV28	.	.	CASRRDSSYEQYF	TGTGCCAGCAGGCGGGACAGCTCCTACGAGCAGTACTTC
TRBJ2-7	TRBV5-1	TRBD2	.	CASSLGASGITLSYEQYF	TGCGCCAGCAGCTTGGGGGCTAGCGGGATCACTCTCTCCTACGAGCAGTACTTC
TRBJ2-7	TRBV6-5	.	.	CASSYSIGRLSYEQYF	TGTGCCAGCAGTTACTCCATTGGACGACTCTCCTACGAGCAGTACTTC
TRBJ1-1	TRBV6-6	.	.	CASSYDTEAFF	TGTGCCAGCAGTTACGACACTGAAGCTTTCTTT
TRBJ1-4	TRBV7-9	.	.	CASSGVATNEKLFF	TGTGCCAGCAGCGGGGTTGCAACTAATGAAAAACTGTTTTTT
TRBJ2-3	TRBV18	.	.	CASSPERFDTQYF	TGTGCCAGCTCACCAGAGCGATTTGATACGCAGTATTTT
TRBJ1-2	TRBV9	TRBD1	.	CASSVDGTGYGYTF	TGTGCCAGCAGCGTAGACGGGACAGGGTATGGCTACACCTTC
TRBJ2-5	TRBV2	TRBD2	.	CASSESRGRAETQYF	TGTGCCAGCAGTGAGAGTCGCGGGAGGGCTGAGACCCAGTACTTC